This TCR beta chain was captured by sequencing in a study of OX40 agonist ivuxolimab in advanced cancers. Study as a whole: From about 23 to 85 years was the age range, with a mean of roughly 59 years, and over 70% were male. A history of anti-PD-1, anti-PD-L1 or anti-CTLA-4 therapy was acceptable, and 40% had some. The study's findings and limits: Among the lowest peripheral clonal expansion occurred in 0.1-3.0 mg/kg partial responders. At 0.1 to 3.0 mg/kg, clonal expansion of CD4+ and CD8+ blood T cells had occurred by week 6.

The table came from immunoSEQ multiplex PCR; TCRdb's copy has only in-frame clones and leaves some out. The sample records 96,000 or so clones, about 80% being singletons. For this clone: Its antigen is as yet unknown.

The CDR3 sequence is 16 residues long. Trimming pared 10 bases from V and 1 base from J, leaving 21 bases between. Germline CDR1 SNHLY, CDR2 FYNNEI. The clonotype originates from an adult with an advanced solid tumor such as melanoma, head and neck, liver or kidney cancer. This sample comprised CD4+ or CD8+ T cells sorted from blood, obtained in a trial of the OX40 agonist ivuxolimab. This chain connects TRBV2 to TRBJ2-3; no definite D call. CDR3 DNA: TGTGCCACACGGAGCGATAGGATGGTAGGCACAGATACGCAGTATTTT. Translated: CATRSDRMVGTDTQYF.